This T cell receptor beta chain was observed in a study of glioma-infiltrating T cells. Study-level results: Very few CDR3 sequences were shared between tissue and blood.

Comments on this clonotype: The antigen remains unidentified.

Using RNA template, CDR3s of TCR alpha and beta were amplified with iRepertoire arm-PCR. TCRdb ran MiXCR on the multiplex PCR reads and lists one entry per CDR3 protein. The table records about 89,000 distinct CDR3 sequences, about a quarter of them present only once. Germline lookup yields CDR1 SGHTA and CDR2 FQGNSA. This CDR3 region has 16 residues. The ends lost 5 bases at V and 4 bases at J; junction bases unmatched: 11. Sequencing used glioma tissue, nonneoplastic brain tissue, or PBMCs (not recorded which). This clonotype was obtained from a human donor with low-grade glioma or glioblastoma, undergoing nonglioma brain surgery, or in good health (not recorded which). J is TRBJ2-1 and V is TRBV7-2, with TRBD1 matching over 7 bases. CDR3 sequence reads: CASSLLVTGSYNEQFF. In nucleotides, the CDR3 is TGTGCCAGCAGCCTACTTGTGACAGGGTCGTACAATGAGCAGTTCTTC.